Detailed here is one TCR beta chain. The protocol was immunoSEQ multiplex PCR, while the TCRdb copy is restricted to in-frame clones and leaves out a portion. The data hold some 290,000 clones, with 90% observed a single time. These data come from a study of blood T cell repertoires in COVID-19. Trimming removed 6 bases from V and 4 bases from J, with 10 bases in between. Germline assignment: CDR1 SEHNR and CDR2 FQNEAQ (reference sequence). This CDR3 is 13 amino acids long. The V call is TRBV7-9, the J call TRBJ1-3; no clear D. The sequence derives from a woman under 40 who had been exposed to COVID-19. Material: PBMCs or T cells enriched from blood (not recorded which). The CDR3 DNA reads TGTGCCAGCAGGGCGGGAGCCGGAAACACCATATATTTT. Protein product: CASRAGAGNTIYF.